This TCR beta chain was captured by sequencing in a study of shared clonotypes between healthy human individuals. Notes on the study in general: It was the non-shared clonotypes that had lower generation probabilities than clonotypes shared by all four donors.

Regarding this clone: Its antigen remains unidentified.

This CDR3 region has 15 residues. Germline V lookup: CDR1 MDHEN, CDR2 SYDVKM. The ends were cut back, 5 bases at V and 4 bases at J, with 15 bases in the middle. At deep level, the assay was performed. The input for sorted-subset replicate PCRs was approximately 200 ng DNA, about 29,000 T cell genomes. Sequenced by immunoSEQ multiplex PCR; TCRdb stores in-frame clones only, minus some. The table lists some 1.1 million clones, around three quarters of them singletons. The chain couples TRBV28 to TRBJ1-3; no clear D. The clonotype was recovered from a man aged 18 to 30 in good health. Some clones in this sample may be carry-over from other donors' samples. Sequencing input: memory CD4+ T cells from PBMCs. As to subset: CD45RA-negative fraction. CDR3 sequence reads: CASSPPRGRGNTIYF. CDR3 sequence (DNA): TGTGCCAGCAGTCCCCCCCGAGGGCGAGGAAACACCATATATTTT.